Below, 19 T cell receptor beta chains from the same sample are listed, as sequenced in a study of neoadjuvant anti-PD-1 for oral cavity cancer. Method: immunoSEQ multiplex PCR; TCRdb's copy keeps in-frame clones and lacks some. Of approximately 13,000 clones in the sample, more than 75% are singletons; the top ten hold around 2.4%. The time point here: after neoadjuvant nivolumab, at surgical resection. Here the sequenced sample was PBMCs, taken after nivolumab (anti-PD-1) treatment. These TCRs come from a person between 35 and 79 years old with oral cavity squamous cell carcinoma.

This clone was seen a single time. The V call is TRBV4-1, the J call TRBJ1-3, with 10 bases fitting TRBD1. Trimming removed 6 bases from V and 3 bases from J; junction bases left unmatched: 5. Per germline, CDR1 MGHRA and CDR2 YSYEKL. The CDR3 has 15 amino acids. The CDR3 spells CASRRQGAYGNTIYF. The CDR3 coding sequence is TGCGCCAGCAGACGACAGGGGGCTTATGGAAACACCATATATTTT.

The chain employs TRBV19 and TRBJ2-1; 7 bases line up with TRBD2. Germline CDR1 LNHDA, CDR2 SQIVND (reference sequence). Unmatched junction bases numbered 9, after V lost 3 bases and J lost 7 bases. The CDR3 has 15 amino acids. This CDR3 reads CASSIEGSGGNEQFF. The CDR3, as DNA: TGTGCCAGTAGTATCGAGGGGTCCGGGGGGAATGAGCAGTTCTTC.

This rearrangement joins TRBV25-1 to TRBJ1-4; D is possibly TRBD1 (6 bases). CDR1 MGHDK and CDR2 SYGVNS come from the germline V gene. The CDR3 is 15 amino acids. Trimming cost V 0 bases and J 5 bases, with 10 bases left between them. The CDR3 nucleotides read TGTGCCAGCAGTGAATACAGGGGCCACAATGAAAAACTGTTTTTT. This encodes CASSEYRGHNEKLFF.

The rearrangement links TRBV14 to TRBJ2-3, with 8 bases that match TRBD2. CDR1 SGHDN and CDR2 FVKESK come from the germline V gene. The V segment lost 4 bases and the J segment 2 bases; nucleotides outside the gene matches: 5. CDR3 length: 15 residues. CDR3 nucleotides: TGTGCCAGCAGCCTACTAGCGGCCTACACAGATACGCAGTATTTT. Encoded protein: CASSLLAAYTDTQYF.

The chain carries TRBV7-9 and TRBJ1-1; tentative D call: TRBD1 (5 bases). This CDR3 region has 16 residues. Looked up from germline, CDR1 is SEHNR and CDR2 is FQNEAQ (reference sequence). The V end lost 0 bases, the J end lost 1 base, and 12 bases lay between the germline ends. For the CDR3, the DNA is TGTGCCAGCAGCTTAGCGCTCGGGGGGGAGAACACTGAAGCTTTCTTT. As protein: CASSLALGGENTEAFF.

This clone has only one observation. J is TRBJ1-2 and V is TRBV19; TRBD1 might be the D (5 bases). V lost 5 bases and J lost 0, with 13 bases in between. The CDR3 contains 15 residues. The germline CDR1 and CDR2 sequences are LNHDA and SQIVND (reference sequence). The CDR3 nucleotides read TGTGCCAGTAGTTACGGGGGGTCTCCTAACTATGGCTACACCTTC. Protein product: CASSYGGSPNYGYTF.

The chain links TRBV29-1 to TRBJ1-5; possibly TRBD1 for D (5 bases). Per the germline V gene, CDR1 is SQVTM and CDR2 is ANQGSEA. This CDR3 comprises 14 residues. With 5 bases removed from V and 5 bases from J, the gap between germline ends came to 16 bases. The CDR3 bases are TGCAGCGTTTCCGGGGGAGGGGAGGATCAGCCCCAGCATTTT. Protein sequence: CSVSGGGEDQPQHF.

V and J are TRBV2 and TRBJ2-3; D is undetermined. Trimming removed 0 bases from V and 2 bases from J, with 9 bases in between. The CDR3 sequence is 15 residues long. The germline gives CDR1 SNHLY, CDR2 FYNNEI. The DNA for the CDR3 is TGTGCCAGCAGTGAAGCGCAGGTCTCCACAGATACGCAGTATTTT. Translation: CASSEAQVSTDTQYF.

This clone was observed a single time. The chain links TRBV4-1 to TRBJ2-5; a possible D gene is TRBD2 (5 bases). This CDR3 is 16 amino acids long. Trimming stripped 0 bases from V and 5 bases from J, with 16 bases between. The germline CDR1 and CDR2 sequences are MGHRA and YSYEKL. CDR3 residues: CASSQDGRALGETQYF. Written as DNA, the CDR3 is TGCGCCAGCAGCCAAGATGGGCGGGCCCTAGGGGAGACCCAGTACTTC.

The chain employs TRBV5-6 and TRBJ2-5; a weak D match, TRBD1 (5 bases). CDR1 and CDR2 from the germline V gene are SGHDT and YYEEEE. Trimming left V 1 base short and J 2 bases short, with 12 bases between. The CDR3 loop spans 15 amino acids. The CDR3 nucleotides read TGTGCCAGCAGCTTGCCTGGGGCCGTACAAGAGACCCAGTACTTC. It is translated as CASSLPGAVQETQYF.

This clone came up a few times. The rearrangement uses TRBV4-2 and TRBJ1-2; 8 bases fit TRBD1. Germline CDR1 is LGHNA and CDR2 is YNFKEQ. V was clipped by 1 base and J by 4 bases; unmatched bases: 14. The CDR3 runs to 18 residues. CDR3: CASSQVARAGGAGYGYTF. CDR3 coding DNA: TGTGCCAGCAGCCAAGTGGCACGGGCAGGGGGCGCCGGCTATGGCTACACCTTC.

The V and J genes are TRBV2 and TRBJ1-3; D is uncertain. Germline V lookup: CDR1 SNHLY, CDR2 FYNNEI. V shed 4 bases and J shed 0 bases, with 7 bases lying between them. This CDR3 is 14 amino acids long. CDR3 amino acids: CASSGRISGNTIYF. CDR3 nucleotides: TGTGCCAGCAGTGGCAGGATCTCTGGAAACACCATATATTTT.

The chain carries TRBV27 and TRBJ2-3; D might be TRBD2 (6 bases). The CDR3 totals 18 residues. V shed 8 bases and J shed 6 bases, with 30 bases lying between them. The germline gives CDR1 MNHEY, CDR2 SMNVEV (reference sequence). CDR3 region: CASRAAPLLGGPSDTQYF. DNA of the CDR3: TGTGCCAGCCGAGCCGCCCCCCTTCTCGGAGGGCCATCGGATACGCAGTATTTT.

This sequence joins TRBV27 and TRBJ1-3; D is unclear. V gave up 5 bases and J gave up 4 bases, with 12 bases separating them. Germline CDR1 MNHEY, CDR2 SMNVEV (reference sequence). The CDR3 is made up of 14 amino acids. This CDR3 is CASSPLVGGNTIYF. The CDR3 DNA reads as TGTGCCAGCAGTCCCTTAGTAGGGGGAAACACCATATATTTT.

The V and J genes are TRBV5-1 and TRBJ2-1, with D maybe TRBD1 (6 bases). The CDR3 covers 14 residues. Germline lookup yields CDR1 SGHRS and CDR2 YFSETQ. Trimming took 4 bases from V and 10 from J, leaving 18 bases between them. CDR3 coding DNA: TGCGCCAGCAGCAGGAACTCAGGGGCACGGGAGCAGTTCTTC. It codes for CASSRNSGAREQFF.

The genes are TRBV7-2 and TRBJ1-2; D is perhaps TRBD1 (5 bases). CDR1 and CDR2 (germline): SGHTA, FQGNSA. The CDR3 sequence is 15 residues long. Between the trimmed V and J ends, which lost 1 base and 2 bases, there was a span of 11 bases. The CDR3 bases are TGTGCCAGCAGCTTAGACGGGGGAGGGAACTATGGCTACACCTTC. Amino acid sequence: CASSLDGGGNYGYTF. Drawing the rest from reference TRBV7-2 and TRBJ1-2, the complete variable domain is GAGVSQSPSNKVTEKGKDVELRCDPISGHTALYWYRQSLGQGLEFLIYFQGNSAPDKSGLPSDRFSAERTGGSVSTLTIQRTQQEDSAVYLCASSLDGGGNYGYTFGSGTRLTVV.

V and J are TRBV7-9 and TRBJ2-7; D might be TRBD1 (6 bases). V was shortened by 5 bases and J by 5 bases, with 16 bases between the two germline ends. CDR1 is SEHNR, CDR2 FQNEAQ, per germline (reference sequence). The CDR3 length is 14 residues. CDR3 in DNA: TGTGCCAGCAGCCCAAGGGACAACCGACACGAGCAGTACTTC. Translated, it gives CASSPRDNRHEQYF.

The chain recombines TRBV30 with TRBJ2-7, with 8 bases lining up with TRBD1. Per the germline V gene, CDR1 is GTSNPN and CDR2 is SVGIG (reference sequence). This CDR3 spans 15 amino acids. With V trimmed by 5 bases and J by 7 bases, 16 bases remained unmatched. The CDR3 is CAWAQGASRYVEQYF. CDR3 sequence (DNA): TGTGCCTGGGCGCAGGGGGCGAGTAGGTACGTTGAGCAGTACTTC.

This clone was recorded once. The rearrangement links TRBV5-1 to TRBJ2-1; the match to TRBD1 covers 8 bases. The CDR3 has 13 amino acids. V shed 6 bases and J 7 bases; nucleotides not matched to a gene: 6. In germline, CDR1 is SGHRS, CDR2 YFSETQ. The CDR3 DNA is TGCGCCAGCAAGACAGGGGAATGGAATGAGCAGTTCTTC. As protein: CASKTGEWNEQFF.